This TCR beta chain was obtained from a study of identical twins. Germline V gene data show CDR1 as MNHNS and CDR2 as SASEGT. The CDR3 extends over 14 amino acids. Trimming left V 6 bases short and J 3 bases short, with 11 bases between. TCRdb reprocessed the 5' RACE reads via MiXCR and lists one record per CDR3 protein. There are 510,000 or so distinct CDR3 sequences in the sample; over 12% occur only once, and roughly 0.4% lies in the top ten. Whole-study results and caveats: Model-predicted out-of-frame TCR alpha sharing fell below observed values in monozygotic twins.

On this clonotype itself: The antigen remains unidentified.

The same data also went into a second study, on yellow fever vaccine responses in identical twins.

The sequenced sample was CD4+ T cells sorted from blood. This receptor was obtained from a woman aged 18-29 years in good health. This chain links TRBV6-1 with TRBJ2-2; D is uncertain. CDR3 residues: CASRSFGDTGELFF. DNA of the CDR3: TGTGCCAGCAGGAGTTTTGGTGACACCGGGGAGCTGTTTTTT.